This T cell receptor beta chain was captured in a study of blood T cells in healthy people across ages. Note on this clonotype: The antigen remains undetermined.

Study conclusions and caveats: Changes in expanded clonotypes were possibly confounded, as the CMV status of donors was unknown.

A second PCR, run for about 7 to 11 cycles, used a sample-barcoded 5' primer plus a J-beta primer mix. TCRdb re-called the 5' RACE reads through MiXCR, storing one row per CDR3 protein. The sample includes about 640,000 distinct CDR3 sequences, about 54% of them seen just once. V lost 1 base to trimming and J lost 6 bases, with 11 bases between them. This CDR3 contains 14 residues. The germline V gene has CDR1 MGHRA and CDR2 YSYEKL. The rearrangement links TRBV4-1 to TRBJ2-3; D not resolved. Specimen: blood. The TCR sequence derives from a man aged 60 to 75 in good health. CDR3 loop: CASSQAPGQDTQYF. CDR3 DNA: TGCGCCAGCAGCCAAGCCCCCGGTCAGGATACGCAGTATTTT.